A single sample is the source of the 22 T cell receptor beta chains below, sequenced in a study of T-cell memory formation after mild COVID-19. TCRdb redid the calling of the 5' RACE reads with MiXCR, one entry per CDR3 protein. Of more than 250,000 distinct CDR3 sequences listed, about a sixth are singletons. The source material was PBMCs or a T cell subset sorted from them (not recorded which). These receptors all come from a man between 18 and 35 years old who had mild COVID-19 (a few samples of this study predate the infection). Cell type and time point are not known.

CDR3 coding DNA: TGTGCCAGCAGATCACCAGGGGGCCCGACTGAAGCTTTCTTT. Its protein is CASRSPGGPTEAFF. The chain has TRBV12-3 or TRBV12-4 and TRBJ1-1; TRBD1 matches at 8 bases. This CDR3 spans 14 amino acids. J was trimmed by 5 bases and V by 6 bases; bases with no gene match: 8.

The CDR3 region has the DNA TGTGCCACTGCAGAGGGGAGGGTGGACAATGAGCAGTTCTTC. Protein: CATAEGRVDNEQFF. The chain employs TRBV28 and TRBJ2-1; 7 bases match TRBD2. Germline values: CDR1 MDHEN, CDR2 SYDVKM. The CDR3 is 14 residues long. With 10 bases clipped from V and 5 bases from J, the junction kept 11 bases outside the gene matches.

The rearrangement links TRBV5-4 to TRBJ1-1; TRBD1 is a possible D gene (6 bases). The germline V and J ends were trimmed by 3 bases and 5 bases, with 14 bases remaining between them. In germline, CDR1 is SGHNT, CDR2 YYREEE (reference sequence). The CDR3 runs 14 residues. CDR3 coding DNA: TGTGCCAGCAGCTCACAGTCAGGACAGACTGAAGCTTTCTTT. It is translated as CASSSQSGQTEAFF.

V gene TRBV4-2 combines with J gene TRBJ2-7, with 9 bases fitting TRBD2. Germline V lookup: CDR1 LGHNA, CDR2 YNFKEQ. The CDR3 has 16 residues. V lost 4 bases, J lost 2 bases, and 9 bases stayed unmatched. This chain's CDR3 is CASSPEVLAGPYEQYF. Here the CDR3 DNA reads TGTGCCAGCAGCCCAGAGGTTCTAGCGGGGCCCTACGAGCAGTACTTC.

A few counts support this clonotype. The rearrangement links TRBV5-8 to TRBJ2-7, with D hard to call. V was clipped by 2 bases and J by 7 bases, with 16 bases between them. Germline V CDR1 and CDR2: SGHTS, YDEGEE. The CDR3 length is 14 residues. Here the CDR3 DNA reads TGTGCCAGCAGCTTATGGCAGAAAAGTGCAGAGCAGTACTTC. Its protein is CASSLWQKSAEQYF. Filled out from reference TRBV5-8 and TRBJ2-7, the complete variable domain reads EAGVTQSPTHLIKTRGQQATLRCSPISGHTSVYWYQQALGLGLQFLLWYDEGEERNRGNFPPRFSGRQFPNYSSELNVNALELEDSALYLCASSLWQKSAEQYFGPGTRLTVT.

CDR3 loop: CASSRWAGQGGELFF. The CDR3 region has the DNA TGTGCCAGCAGCCGATGGGCAGGACAGGGCGGGGAGCTGTTTTTT. V gene TRBV7-6 combines with J gene TRBJ2-2, with 8 bases lining up with TRBD1. Per germline, CDR1 SGHVS and CDR2 FNYEAQ. The CDR3 loop spans 15 amino acids. The ends lost 5 bases at V and 7 bases at J; junction bases unmatched: 9.

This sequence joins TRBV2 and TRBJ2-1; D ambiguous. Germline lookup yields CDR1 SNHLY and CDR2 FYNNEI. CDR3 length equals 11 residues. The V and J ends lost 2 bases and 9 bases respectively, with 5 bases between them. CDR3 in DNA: TGTGCCAGCAGTGAATTCCGTGAGCAGTTCTTC. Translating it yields CASSEFREQFF.

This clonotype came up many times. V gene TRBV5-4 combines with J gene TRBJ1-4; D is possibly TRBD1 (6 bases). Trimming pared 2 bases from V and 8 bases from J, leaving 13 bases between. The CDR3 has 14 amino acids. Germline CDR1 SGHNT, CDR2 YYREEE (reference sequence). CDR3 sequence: CASSLQGAEEKLFF. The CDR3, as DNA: TGTGCCAGCAGCTTACAGGGCGCGGAGGAAAAACTGTTTTTT.

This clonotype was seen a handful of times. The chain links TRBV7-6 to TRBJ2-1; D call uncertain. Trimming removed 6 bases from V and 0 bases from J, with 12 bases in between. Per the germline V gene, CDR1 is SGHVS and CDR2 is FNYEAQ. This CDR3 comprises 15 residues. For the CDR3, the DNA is TGTGCCAGCAGTCACCAGGAGAGCTCCTACAATGAGCAGTTCTTC. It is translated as CASSHQESSYNEQFF.

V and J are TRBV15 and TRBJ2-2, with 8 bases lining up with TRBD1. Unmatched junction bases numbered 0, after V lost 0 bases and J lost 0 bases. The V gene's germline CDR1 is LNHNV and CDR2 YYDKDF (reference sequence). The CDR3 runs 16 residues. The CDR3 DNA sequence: TGTGCCACCAGCAGAGAGGGACAGGCGAACACCGGGGAGCTGTTTTTT. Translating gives CATSREGQANTGELFF.

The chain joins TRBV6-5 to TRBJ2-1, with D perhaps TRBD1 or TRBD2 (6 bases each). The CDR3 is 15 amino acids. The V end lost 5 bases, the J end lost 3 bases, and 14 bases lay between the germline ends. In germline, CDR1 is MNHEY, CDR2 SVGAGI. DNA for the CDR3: TGTGCCAGCAGTCCTACAGGGAGGTTCTACAATGAGCAGTTCTTC. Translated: CASSPTGRFYNEQFF.

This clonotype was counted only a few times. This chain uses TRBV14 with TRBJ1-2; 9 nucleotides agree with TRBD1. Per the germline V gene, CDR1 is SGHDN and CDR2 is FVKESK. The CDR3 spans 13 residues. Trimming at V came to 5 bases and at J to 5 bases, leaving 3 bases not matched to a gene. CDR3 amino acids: CASSDRGSYGYTF. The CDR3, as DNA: TGTGCCAGCAGCGACAGGGGGAGTTATGGCTACACCTTC.

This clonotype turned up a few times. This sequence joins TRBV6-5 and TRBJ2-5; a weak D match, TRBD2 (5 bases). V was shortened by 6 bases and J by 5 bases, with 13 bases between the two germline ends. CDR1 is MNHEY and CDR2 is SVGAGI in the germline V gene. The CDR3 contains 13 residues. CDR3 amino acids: CASRRTQTETQYF. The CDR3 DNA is TGTGCCAGCAGGCGGACTCAAACGGAGACCCAGTACTTC.

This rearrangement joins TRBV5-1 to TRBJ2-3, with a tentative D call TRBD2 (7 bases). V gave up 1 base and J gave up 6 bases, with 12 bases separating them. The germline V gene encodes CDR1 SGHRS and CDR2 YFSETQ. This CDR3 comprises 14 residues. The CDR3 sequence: CASSLSRGADTQYF. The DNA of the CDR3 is TGCGCCAGCAGCTTGAGTCGGGGGGCCGATACGCAGTATTTT.

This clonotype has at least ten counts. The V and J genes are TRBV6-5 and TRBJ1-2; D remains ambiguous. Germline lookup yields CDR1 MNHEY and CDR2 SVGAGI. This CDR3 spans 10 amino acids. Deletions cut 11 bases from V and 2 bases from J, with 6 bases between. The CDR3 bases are TGTGCCGCGGGCAACTATGGCTACACCTTC. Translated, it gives CAAGNYGYTF.

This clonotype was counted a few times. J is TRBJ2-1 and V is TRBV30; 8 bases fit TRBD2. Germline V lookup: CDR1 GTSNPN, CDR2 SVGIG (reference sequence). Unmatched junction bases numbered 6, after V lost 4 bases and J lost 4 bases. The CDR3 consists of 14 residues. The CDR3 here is CAWMLQRGYNEQFF. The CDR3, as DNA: TGTGCCTGGATGCTCCAGCGGGGGTACAATGAGCAGTTCTTC.

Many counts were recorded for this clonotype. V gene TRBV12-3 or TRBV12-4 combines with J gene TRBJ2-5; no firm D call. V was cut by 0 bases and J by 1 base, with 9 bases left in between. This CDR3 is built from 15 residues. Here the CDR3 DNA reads TGTGCCAGCAGTTTAGCTGTTAGCTTCCAAGAGACCCAGTACTTC. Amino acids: CASSLAVSFQETQYF.

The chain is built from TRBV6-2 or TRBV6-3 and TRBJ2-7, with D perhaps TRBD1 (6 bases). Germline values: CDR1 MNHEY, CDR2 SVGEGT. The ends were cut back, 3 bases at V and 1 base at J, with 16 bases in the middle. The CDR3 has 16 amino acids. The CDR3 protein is CASSYPPGEGSYEQYF. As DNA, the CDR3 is TGTGCCAGCAGTTATCCCCCAGGGGAAGGATCCTACGAGCAGTACTTC.

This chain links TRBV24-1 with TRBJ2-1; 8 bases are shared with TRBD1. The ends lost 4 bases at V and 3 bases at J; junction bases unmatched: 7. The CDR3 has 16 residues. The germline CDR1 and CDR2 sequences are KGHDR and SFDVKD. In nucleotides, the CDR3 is TGTGCCACCAGTGAGAAAGGACAGGGATACTACAATGAGCAGTTCTTC. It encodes CATSEKGQGYYNEQFF.

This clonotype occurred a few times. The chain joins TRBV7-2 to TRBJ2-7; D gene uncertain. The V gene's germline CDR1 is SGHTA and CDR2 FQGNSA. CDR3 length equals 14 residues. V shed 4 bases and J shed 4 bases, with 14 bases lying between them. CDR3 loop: CASSYRSGAYEQYF. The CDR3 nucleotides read TGTGCCAGCAGCTACCGCTCCGGAGCTTACGAGCAGTACTTC.

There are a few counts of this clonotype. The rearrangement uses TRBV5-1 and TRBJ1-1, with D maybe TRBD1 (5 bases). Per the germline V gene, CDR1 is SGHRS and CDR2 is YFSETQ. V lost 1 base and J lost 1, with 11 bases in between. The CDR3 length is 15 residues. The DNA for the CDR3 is TGCGCCAGCAGCTTGAGTGGGACGGCGAACACTGAAGCTTTCTTT. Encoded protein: CASSLSGTANTEAFF.

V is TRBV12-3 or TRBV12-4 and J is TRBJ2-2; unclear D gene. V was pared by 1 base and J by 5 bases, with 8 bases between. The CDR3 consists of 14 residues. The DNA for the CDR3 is TGTGCCAGCAGTTTAGAGGGTAGAACCGGGGAGCTGTTTTTT. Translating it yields CASSLEGRTGELFF.